This T cell receptor (beta chain) was sequenced during a study of blood T cell repertoires in COVID-19. The table came from immunoSEQ multiplex PCR; TCRdb's copy has only in-frame clones and leaves some out. This table holds about 220,000 clones, over 75% found once. V was clipped by 0 bases and J by 0 bases, with 7 bases between them. The CDR3 is 14 residues long. Germline V gene sequence: CDR1 SGHDT, CDR2 YYEEEE. Sequencing was performed on PBMCs or T cells enriched from blood (not recorded which). The chain uses TRBV5-6 and TRBJ2-7, with D uncertain. This sequence originates from a woman aged 55-69 years who had recovered from COVID-19. The CDR3 protein is CASSLVQFSYEQYF. The CDR3 coding sequence is TGTGCCAGCAGCTTGGTCCAGTTCTCCTACGAGCAGTACTTC.